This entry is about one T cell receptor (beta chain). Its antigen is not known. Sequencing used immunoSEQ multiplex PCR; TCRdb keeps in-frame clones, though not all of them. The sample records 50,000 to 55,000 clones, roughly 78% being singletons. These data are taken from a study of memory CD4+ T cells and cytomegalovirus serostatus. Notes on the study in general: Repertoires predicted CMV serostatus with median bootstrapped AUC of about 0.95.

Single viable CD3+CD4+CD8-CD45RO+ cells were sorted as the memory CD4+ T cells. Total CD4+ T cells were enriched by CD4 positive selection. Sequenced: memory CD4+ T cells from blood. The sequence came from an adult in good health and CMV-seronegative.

CDR3 nucleotides: TGCGCCAGCAGCTTGTCGGGCAGGGTAGGATCTGGGGCCAACGTCCTGACTTTC. Translated, it gives CASSLSGRVGSGANVLTF. The J gene is TRBJ2-6, the V gene TRBV5-1; D may be TRBD1 (5 bases). V gave up 1 base and J gave up 1 base, with 15 bases separating them. Germline-derived CDR1 and CDR2 are SGHRS and YFSETQ. The CDR3 is 18 residues long.